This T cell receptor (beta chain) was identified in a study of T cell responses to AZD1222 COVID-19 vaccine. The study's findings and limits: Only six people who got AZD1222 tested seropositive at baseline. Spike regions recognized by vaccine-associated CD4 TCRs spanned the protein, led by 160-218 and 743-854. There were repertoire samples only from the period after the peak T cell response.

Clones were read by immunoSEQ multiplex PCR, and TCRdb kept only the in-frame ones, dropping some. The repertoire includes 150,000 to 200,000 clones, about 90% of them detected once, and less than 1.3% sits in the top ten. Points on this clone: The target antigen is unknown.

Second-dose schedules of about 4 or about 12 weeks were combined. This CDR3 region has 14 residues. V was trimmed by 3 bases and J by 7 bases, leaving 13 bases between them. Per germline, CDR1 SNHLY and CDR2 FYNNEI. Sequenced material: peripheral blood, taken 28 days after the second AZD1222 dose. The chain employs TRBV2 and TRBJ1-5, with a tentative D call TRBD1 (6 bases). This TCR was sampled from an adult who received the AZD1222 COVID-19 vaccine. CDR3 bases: TGTGCCAGCAGTGAGTCGGCAGGGGCACAGCCCCAGCATTTT. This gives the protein CASSESAGAQPQHF.